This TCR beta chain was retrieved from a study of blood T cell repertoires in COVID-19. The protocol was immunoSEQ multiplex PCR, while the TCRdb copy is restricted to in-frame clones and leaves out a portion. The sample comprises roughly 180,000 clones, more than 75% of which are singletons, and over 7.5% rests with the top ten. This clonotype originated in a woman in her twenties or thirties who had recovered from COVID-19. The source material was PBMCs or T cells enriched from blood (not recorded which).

As DNA, the CDR3 is TGTGCCAGTAGCCCATCTCAGGGGGTGAACACTGAAGCTTTCTTT. This encodes CASSPSQGVNTEAFF. J is TRBJ1-1 and V is TRBV19; 7 bases fit TRBD1. Trimming cost V 6 bases and J 0 bases; bases outside gene matches: 7. This CDR3 spans 15 amino acids. Germline V gene data show CDR1 as LNHDA and CDR2 as SQIVND (reference sequence). The full variable domain, in which reference TRBV19 and TRBJ1-1 provide the parts outside the CDR3, is DGGITQSPKYLFRKEGQNVTLSCEQNLNHDAMYWYRQDPGQGLRLIYYSQIVNDFQKGDIAEGYSVSREKKESFPLTVTSAQKNPTAFYLCASSPSQGVNTEAFFGQGTRLTVV.